This T cell receptor (beta chain) was captured by sequencing in a study of shared clonotypes between healthy human individuals. The CD4+ fraction was divided into a CD45RA+ naive subset and a CD45RA-negative memory subset. There are 16 residues in the CDR3. Germline-derived CDR1 and CDR2 are MDHEN and SYDVKM. The V and J ends lost 4 bases and 6 bases respectively, with 18 bases between them. Each cell subset's genomic DNA was divided evenly among several immunoSEQ plates. Here immunoSEQ multiplex PCR was the method, and the copy in TCRdb shows in-frame clones only, minus some. In the table there are over 850,000 clones, 70% to 80% of which are singletons.

The sequence was obtained from a man younger than 35 in good health. Some clones in this sample may be carry-over from other donors' samples. The specimen sequenced was memory CD4+ T cells from PBMCs. Described subset: CD45RA-negative fraction. V usage is TRBV28 and J usage is TRBJ1-4; D gene uncertain. In DNA, the CDR3 is TGTGCCAGCAGTTCCTTTTCGGCATTTGGGTATGAAAAACTGTTTTTT. This gives the protein CASSSFSAFGYEKLFF.